Each of the 2 T cell receptor beta chains below was sequenced from the same sample in a study of T-cell memory formation after mild COVID-19. Using its own MiXCR run on the 5' RACE reads, TCRdb lists one record per CDR3 protein. The sample has 250,000 to 400,000 distinct CDR3 sequences, roughly an eighth seen once; the top ten hold 21%. Sequenced: PBMCs or a T cell subset sorted from them (not recorded which). These receptors were collected from a man aged 18-30 years who had mild COVID-19 (a few samples of this study predate the infection). Cell type and time point are not known.

The V gene is TRBV6-5, the J gene TRBJ2-6; perhaps TRBD1 as D (6 bases). CDR1 and CDR2 (germline): MNHEY, SVGAGI. The V and J ends lost 4 bases and 4 bases respectively, with 11 bases between them. The CDR3 runs to 15 residues. As DNA, the CDR3 is TGTGCCAGCAGTTCAGGGGATTCCGGGGCCAACGTCCTGACTTTC. Translating gives CASSSGDSGANVLTF.

This clonotype showed up many times. The chain uses TRBV7-9 and TRBJ1-6; possibly TRBD1 for D (6 bases). The CDR3 runs 13 residues. V was pared by 2 bases and J by 11 bases, with 10 bases between. Germline-derived CDR1 and CDR2 are SEHNR and FQNEAQ (reference sequence). The CDR3 bases are TGTGCCAGCAGCTTACAGGGGAATACACCCCTCCACTTT. It translates to CASSLQGNTPLHF.